This T cell receptor (beta chain) was captured in a study of T cell responses to AZD1222 COVID-19 vaccine. This CDR3 has 12 amino acids. V was clipped by 1 base and J by 6 bases, with 6 bases between them. Germline V gene lookup returns CDR1 MDHEN and CDR2 SYDVKM. Findings of the study overall: Among vaccine-associated CD4 TCRs, coverage spanned spike, with dominance at 160-218 and 743-854. Clonal diversity may have been underestimated in mostly white British donors. Seropositive at baseline were only a handful of AZD1222 recipients. Every sample of the repertoires postdated the peak T cell response.

Notes on this clone: Its antigen remains unidentified.

Profiled with immunoSEQ multiplex PCR; TCRdb holds only in-frame clones, not every one. Of more than 250,000 clones in the sample, 90% to 95% were seen once. The TCR comes from an adult in good health. J is TRBJ1-1 and V is TRBV28; D perhaps matches TRBD1 (5 bases). The sample here was peripheral blood, taken on day 0 of AZD1222 vaccination. The CDR3 is CASSLSGAEAFF. Written as DNA, the CDR3 is TGTGCCAGCAGTTTATCGGGGGCTGAAGCTTTCTTT.